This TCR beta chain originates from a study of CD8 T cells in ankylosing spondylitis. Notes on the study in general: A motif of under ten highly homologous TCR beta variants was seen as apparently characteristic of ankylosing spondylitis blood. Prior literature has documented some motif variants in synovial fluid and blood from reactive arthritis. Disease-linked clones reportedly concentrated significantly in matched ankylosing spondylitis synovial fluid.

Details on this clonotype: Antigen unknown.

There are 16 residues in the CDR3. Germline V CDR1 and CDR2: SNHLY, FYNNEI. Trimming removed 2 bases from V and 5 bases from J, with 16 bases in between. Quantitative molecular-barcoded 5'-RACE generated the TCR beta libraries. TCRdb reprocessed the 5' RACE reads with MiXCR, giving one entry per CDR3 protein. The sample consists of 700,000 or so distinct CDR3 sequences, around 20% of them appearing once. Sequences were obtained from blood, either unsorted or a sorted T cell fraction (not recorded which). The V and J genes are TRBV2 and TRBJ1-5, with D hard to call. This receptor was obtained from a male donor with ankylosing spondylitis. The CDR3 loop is CASSESEVWADQPQHF. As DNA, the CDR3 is TGTGCCAGCAGTGAAAGCGAGGTGTGGGCGGATCAGCCCCAGCATTTT. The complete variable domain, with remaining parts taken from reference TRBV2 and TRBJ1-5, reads EPEVTQTPSHQVTQMGQEVILRCVPISNHLYFYWYRQILGQKVEFLVSFYNNEISEKSEIFDDQFSVERPDGSNFTLKIRSTKLEDSAMYFCASSESEVWADQPQHFGDGTRLSIL.